Listed below are T cell receptor beta chains from one sample, sequenced in a study of blood T cell repertoires in COVID-19. The assay was immunoSEQ multiplex PCR, and TCRdb's table has in-frame clones only and misses some. The table has approximately 160,000 clones, around four fifths seen once; the top ten hold roughly a tenth. Sequenced material: peripheral blood. Every receptor here comes from a human donor in a cohort sampled during active COVID-19. CDR3s include the opening cysteine and the closing phenylalanine or tryptophan. Each record gives: V gene, D gene, clone size, J gene, CDR3 length, CDR3 DNA, CDR3 protein. A D gene is named only where the DNA matches it firmly. Expanded clones are given a class, and other clones once, few, many or no size at all.

V gene: TRBV2; D gene: -; clone size: few; J gene: TRBJ2-5; CDR3 length: 15; CDR3 DNA: TGTGCCAGCAGCCGACTACCGACTCCTCAAGAGACCCAGTACTTC; CDR3 protein: CASSRLPTPQETQYF
V gene: TRBV5-1; D gene: TRBD2; clone size: -; J gene: TRBJ2-3; CDR3 length: 16; CDR3 DNA: TGCGCCAGCAGCTTAGCGGGGCGGCTAGCCACAGATACGCAGTATTTT; CDR3 protein: CASSLAGRLATDTQYF
V gene: TRBV3-1/TRBV3-2; D gene: -; clone size: -; J gene: TRBJ2-7; CDR3 length: 13; CDR3 DNA: TGTGCCAGCAGCCCCGACTCGCGTTTCGAGCAGTACTTC; CDR3 protein: CASSPDSRFEQYF
V gene: TRBV7-3; D gene: -; clone size: -; J gene: TRBJ1-5; CDR3 length: 13; CDR3 DNA: TGTGCCAGCAGCCGGACAGCGGATCAGCCCCAGCATTTT; CDR3 protein: CASSRTADQPQHF
V gene: TRBV7-2; D gene: -; clone size: -; J gene: TRBJ1-1; CDR3 length: 15; CDR3 DNA: TGTGCCAGCAGCCCAAGTGTTGGGTCGGGGACTGAAGCTTTCTTT; CDR3 protein: CASSPSVGSGTEAFF
V gene: TRBV6-2/TRBV6-3; D gene: TRBD2; clone size: once; J gene: TRBJ2-7; CDR3 length: 14; CDR3 DNA: TGTGCCAGCAGTTACACAGCGGGGGTGCTAGAGCAGTACTTC; CDR3 protein: CASSYTAGVLEQYF
V gene: TRBV6-2/TRBV6-3; D gene: TRBD2; clone size: -; J gene: TRBJ2-5; CDR3 length: 19; CDR3 DNA: TGTGCCAGCAGCCGGGGACTAGCGGGGGGCTCGCGGTCGGGAGAGACCCAGTACTTC; CDR3 protein: CASSRGLAGGSRSGETQYF
V gene: TRBV5-4; D gene: -; clone size: -; J gene: TRBJ1-2; CDR3 length: 14; CDR3 DNA: TGTGCCAGCAGCTTATCGGGGAATCTGGGTGGCTACACCTTC; CDR3 protein: CASSLSGNLGGYTF
V gene: TRBV5-1; D gene: -; clone size: -; J gene: TRBJ1-1; CDR3 length: 14; CDR3 DNA: TGCGCCAGCAGCTTGGGGGGAGGTAGCACTGAAGCTTTCTTT; CDR3 protein: CASSLGGGSTEAFF
V gene: TRBV29-1; D gene: TRBD1; clone size: -; J gene: TRBJ1-1; CDR3 length: 15; CDR3 DNA: TGCAGCGTTGAAGATCGGGACAGGAGGGGAACTGAAGCTTTCTTT; CDR3 protein: CSVEDRDRRGTEAFF
V gene: TRBV27; D gene: -; clone size: -; J gene: TRBJ2-2; CDR3 length: 16; CDR3 DNA: TGTGCCAGCAGTGACCGGGATCCGGGGGTCACCGGGGAGCTGTTTTTT; CDR3 protein: CASSDRDPGVTGELFF
V gene: TRBV15; D gene: -; clone size: -; J gene: TRBJ2-3; CDR3 length: 16; CDR3 DNA: TGTGCCACCAGCAGAGATGGTACACCTAGCACAGATACGCAGTATTTT; CDR3 protein: CATSRDGTPSTDTQYF
V gene: TRBV3-1/TRBV3-2; D gene: -; clone size: -; J gene: TRBJ2-1; CDR3 length: 12; CDR3 DNA: TGTGCCAGCAGCCGAACAAGTTATGAGCAGTTCTTC; CDR3 protein: CASSRTSYEQFF
V gene: TRBV28; D gene: -; clone size: -; J gene: TRBJ1-5; CDR3 length: 14; CDR3 DNA: TGTGCCAGCAGTTTAGCCCAGGCCCATCAGCCCCAGCATTTT; CDR3 protein: CASSLAQAHQPQHF
V gene: TRBV6-6; D gene: TRBD1; clone size: -; J gene: TRBJ2-1; CDR3 length: 15; CDR3 DNA: TGTGCCAGCAGCTATCCGGGACAGACCTACAATGAGCAGTTCTTC; CDR3 protein: CASSYPGQTYNEQFF